This entry features one T cell receptor (beta chain) sequence. Trimming removed 8 bases from V and 6 bases from J; junction bases left unmatched: 6. Germline loops: CDR1 SQVTM, CDR2 ANQGSEA. This CDR3 contains 12 residues. The data were obtained in a study of blood T cells in healthy people across ages. A second PCR of 7 to 11 cycles used a sample-barcoded 5' primer and a J-beta primer mix. TCRdb processed the 5' RACE reads anew with MiXCR; each CDR3 protein has one entry. The data show 600,000 to 850,000 distinct CDR3 sequences, 40% to 45% seen once. The specimen was blood. The TCR was taken from a woman in her sixties or seventies in good health. The chain uses TRBV29-1 and TRBJ1-2, with 10 bases fitting TRBD1. CDR3 bases: TGCAGCTCGGGACAGGGGAAGGATGGCTACACCTTC. Translated: CSSGQGKDGYTF.